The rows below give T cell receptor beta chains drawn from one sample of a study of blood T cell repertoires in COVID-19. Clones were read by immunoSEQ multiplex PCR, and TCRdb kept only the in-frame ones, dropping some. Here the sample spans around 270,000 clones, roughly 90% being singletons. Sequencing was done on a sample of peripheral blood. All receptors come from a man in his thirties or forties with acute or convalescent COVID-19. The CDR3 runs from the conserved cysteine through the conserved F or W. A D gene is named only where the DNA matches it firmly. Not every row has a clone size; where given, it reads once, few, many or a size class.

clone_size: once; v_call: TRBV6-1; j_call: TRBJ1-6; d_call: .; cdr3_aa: CASSERSPRGSPLHF; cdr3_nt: TGTGCCAGCAGTGAGAGGTCACCCCGCGGTTCACCCCTCCACTTT
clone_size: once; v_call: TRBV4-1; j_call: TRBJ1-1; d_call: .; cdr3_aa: CASRNRFVTEAFF; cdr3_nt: TGCGCCAGCAGGAACAGGTTTGTGACTGAAGCTTTCTTT
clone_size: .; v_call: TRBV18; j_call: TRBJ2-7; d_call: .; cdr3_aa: CASSQEGSYEQYF; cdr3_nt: TGTGCCAGCTCACAGGAGGGGTCCTACGAGCAGTACTTC
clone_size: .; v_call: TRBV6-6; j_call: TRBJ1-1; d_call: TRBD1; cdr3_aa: CATQARTGNEAFF; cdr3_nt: TGTGCCACCCAGGCGAGGACAGGGAACGAAGCTTTCTTT
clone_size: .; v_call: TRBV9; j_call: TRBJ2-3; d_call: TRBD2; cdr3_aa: CASSSRAGAVTDTQYF; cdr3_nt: TGTGCCAGCAGCTCCCGAGCGGGGGCCGTCACAGATACGCAGTATTTT
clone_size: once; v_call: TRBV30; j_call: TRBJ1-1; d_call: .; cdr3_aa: CAWIQGLQANTEAFF; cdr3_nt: TGTGCCTGGATTCAAGGGTTACAGGCGAACACTGAAGCTTTCTTT
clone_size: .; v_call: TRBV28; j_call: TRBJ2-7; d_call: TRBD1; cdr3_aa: CASRQRQGYYEQYF; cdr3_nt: TGTGCCAGCAGGCAGCGACAGGGGTACTACGAGCAGTACTTC
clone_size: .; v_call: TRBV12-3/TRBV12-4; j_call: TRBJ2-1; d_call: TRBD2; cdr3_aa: CASTQREGLRNFF; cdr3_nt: TGTGCCAGCACCCAGCGGGAGGGCCTAAGAAACTTCTTC
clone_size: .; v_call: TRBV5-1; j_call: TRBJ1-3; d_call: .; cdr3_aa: CASRSPGDNSRSSGNTIYF; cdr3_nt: TGCGCCAGCAGGTCCCCAGGGGACAACTCCCGCAGCTCTGGAAACACCATATATTTT
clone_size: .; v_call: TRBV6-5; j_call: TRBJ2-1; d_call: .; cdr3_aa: CASSYSGTINSNEQFF; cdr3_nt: TGTGCCAGCAGTTACTCGGGCACAATTAATTCCAATGAGCAGTTCTTC
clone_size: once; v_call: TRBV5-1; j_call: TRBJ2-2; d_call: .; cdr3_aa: CASSLAGFVGELFF; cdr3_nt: TGCGCCAGCAGCTTAGCGGGCTTCGTCGGGGAGCTGTTTTTT
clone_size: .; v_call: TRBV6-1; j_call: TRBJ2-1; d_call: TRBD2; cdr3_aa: CASSEIAGGNNEQFF; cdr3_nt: TGTGCCAGCAGTGAGATAGCGGGGGGGAACAATGAGCAGTTCTTC
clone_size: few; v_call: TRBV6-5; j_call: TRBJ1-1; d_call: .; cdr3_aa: CAGQGSENTEAFF; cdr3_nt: TGTGCCGGGCAGGGTTCCGAGAACACTGAAGCTTTCTTT
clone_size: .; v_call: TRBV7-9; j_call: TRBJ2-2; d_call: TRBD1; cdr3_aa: CASSPNPGQENTGELFF; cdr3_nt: TGTGCCAGCAGCCCGAATCCGGGACAGGAGAACACCGGGGAGCTGTTTTTT
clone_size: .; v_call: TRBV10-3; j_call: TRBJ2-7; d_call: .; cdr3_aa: CAISGWGAYEQYF; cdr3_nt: TGTGCCATCAGTGGGTGGGGGGCCTACGAGCAGTACTTC
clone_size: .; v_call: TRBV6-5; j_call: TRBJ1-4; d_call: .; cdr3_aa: CASSYSRGNGEKLFF; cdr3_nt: TGTGCCAGCAGTTACTCTAGAGGGAATGGCGAAAAACTGTTTTTT
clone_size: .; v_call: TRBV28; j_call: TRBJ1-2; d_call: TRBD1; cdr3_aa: CASSGGWDRRSNYGYTF; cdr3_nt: TGTGCCAGCAGTGGGGGATGGGACAGGCGATCTAACTATGGCTACACCTTC
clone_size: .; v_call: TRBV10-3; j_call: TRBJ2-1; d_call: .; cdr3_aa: CATRERDFYEQFF; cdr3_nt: TGTGCCACCCGGGAGCGAGACTTTTATGAGCAGTTCTTC